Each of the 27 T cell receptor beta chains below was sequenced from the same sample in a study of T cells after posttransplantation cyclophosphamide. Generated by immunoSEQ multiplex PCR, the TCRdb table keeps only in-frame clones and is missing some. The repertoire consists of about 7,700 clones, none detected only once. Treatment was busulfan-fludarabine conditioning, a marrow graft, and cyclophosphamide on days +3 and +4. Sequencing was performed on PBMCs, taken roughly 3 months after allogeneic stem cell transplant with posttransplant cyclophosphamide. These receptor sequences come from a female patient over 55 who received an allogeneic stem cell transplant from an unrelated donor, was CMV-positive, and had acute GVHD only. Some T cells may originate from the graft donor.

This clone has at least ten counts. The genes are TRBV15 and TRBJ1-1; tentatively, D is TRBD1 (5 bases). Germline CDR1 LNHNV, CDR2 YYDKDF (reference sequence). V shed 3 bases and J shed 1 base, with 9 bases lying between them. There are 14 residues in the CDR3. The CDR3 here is CATSRRQRNTEAFF. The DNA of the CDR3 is TGTGCCACCAGCAGGAGACAGAGGAACACTGAAGCTTTCTTT.

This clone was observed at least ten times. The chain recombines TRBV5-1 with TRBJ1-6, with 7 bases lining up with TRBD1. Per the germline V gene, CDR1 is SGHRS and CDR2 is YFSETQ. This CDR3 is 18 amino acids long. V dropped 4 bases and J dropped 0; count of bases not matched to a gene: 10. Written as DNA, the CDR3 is TGCGCCAGCAGCCACTCGACAGGGCCGAGCTCCTATAATTCACCCCTCCACTTT. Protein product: CASSHSTGPSSYNSPLHF. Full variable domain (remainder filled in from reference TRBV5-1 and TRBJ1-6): KAGVTQTPRYLIKTRGQQVTLSCSPISGHRSVSWYQQTPGQGLQFLFEYFSETQRNKGNFPGRFSGRQFSNSRSEMNVSTLELGDSALYLCASSHSTGPSSYNSPLHFGNGTRLTVT.

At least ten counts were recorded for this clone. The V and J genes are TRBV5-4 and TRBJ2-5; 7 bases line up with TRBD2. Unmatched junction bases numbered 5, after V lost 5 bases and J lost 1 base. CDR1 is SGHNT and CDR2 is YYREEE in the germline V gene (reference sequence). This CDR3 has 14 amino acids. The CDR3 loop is CASSPAGPQETQYF. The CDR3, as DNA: TGTGCCAGCAGTCCAGCGGGGCCCCAAGAGACCCAGTACTTC.

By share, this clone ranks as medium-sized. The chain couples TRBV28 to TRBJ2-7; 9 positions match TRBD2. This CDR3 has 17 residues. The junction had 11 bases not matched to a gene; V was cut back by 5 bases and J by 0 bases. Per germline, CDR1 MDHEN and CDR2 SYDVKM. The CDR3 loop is CASSLPRDSGSSYEQYF. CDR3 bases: TGTGCCAGCAGTCTGCCCCGGGATAGCGGGAGCTCCTACGAGCAGTACTTC. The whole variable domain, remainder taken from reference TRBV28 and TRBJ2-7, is DVKVTQSSRYLVKRTGEKVFLECVQDMDHENMFWYRQDPGLGLRLIYFSYDVKMKEKGDIPEGYSVSREKKERFSLILESASTNQTSMYLCASSLPRDSGSSYEQYFGPGTRLTVT.

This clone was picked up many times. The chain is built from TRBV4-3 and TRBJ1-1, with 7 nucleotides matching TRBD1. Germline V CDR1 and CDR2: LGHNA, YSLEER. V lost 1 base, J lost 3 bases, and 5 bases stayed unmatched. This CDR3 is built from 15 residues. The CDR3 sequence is CASSQAGGGDTEAFF. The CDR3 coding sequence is TGCGCCAGCAGCCAAGCCGGAGGGGGCGACACTGAAGCTTTCTTT.

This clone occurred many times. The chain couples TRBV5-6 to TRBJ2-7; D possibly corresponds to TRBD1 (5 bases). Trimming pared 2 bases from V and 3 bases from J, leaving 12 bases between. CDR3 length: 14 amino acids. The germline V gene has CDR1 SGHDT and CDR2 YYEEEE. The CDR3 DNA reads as TGTGCCAGCAGCTTAGGGGCTGGGTTCTACGAGCAGTACTTC. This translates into CASSLGAGFYEQYF. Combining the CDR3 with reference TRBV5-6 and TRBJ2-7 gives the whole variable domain DAGVTQSPTHLIKTRGQQVTLRCSPKSGHDTVSWYQQALGQGPQFIFQYYEEEERQRGNFPDRFSGHQFPNYSSELNVNALLLGDSALYLCASSLGAGFYEQYFGPGTRLTVT.

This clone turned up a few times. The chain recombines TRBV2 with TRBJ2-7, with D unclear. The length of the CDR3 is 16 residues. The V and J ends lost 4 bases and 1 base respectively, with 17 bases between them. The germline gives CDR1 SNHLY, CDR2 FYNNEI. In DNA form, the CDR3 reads TGTGCCAGCAGTGGGCATTATCTGTCGGGTTCCTACGAGCAGTACTTC. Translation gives CASSGHYLSGSYEQYF. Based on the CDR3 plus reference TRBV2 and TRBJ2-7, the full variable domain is EPEVTQTPSHQVTQMGQEVILRCVPISNHLYFYWYRQILGQKVEFLVSFYNNEISEKSEIFDDQFSVERPDGSNFTLKIRSTKLEDSAMYFCASSGHYLSGSYEQYFGPGTRLTVT.

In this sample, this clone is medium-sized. In DNA, the CDR3 is TGTGCCAGCAGTTACGCTAGCAATGAGCAGTTCTTC. As protein: CASSYASNEQFF. The chain recombines TRBV6-6 with TRBJ2-1; no clear D. V lost 2 bases, J lost 6 bases, and 5 bases lay in between. The germline V gene encodes CDR1 MNHNY and CDR2 SVGAGI (reference sequence). This CDR3 is built from 12 residues.

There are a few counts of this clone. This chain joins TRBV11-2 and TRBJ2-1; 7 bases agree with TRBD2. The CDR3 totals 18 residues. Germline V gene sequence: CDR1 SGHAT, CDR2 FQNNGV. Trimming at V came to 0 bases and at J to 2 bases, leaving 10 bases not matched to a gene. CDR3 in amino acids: CASSLDKRGGTTYNEQFF. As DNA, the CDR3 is TGTGCCAGCAGCTTAGATAAACGGGGCGGGACTACCTACAATGAGCAGTTCTTC.

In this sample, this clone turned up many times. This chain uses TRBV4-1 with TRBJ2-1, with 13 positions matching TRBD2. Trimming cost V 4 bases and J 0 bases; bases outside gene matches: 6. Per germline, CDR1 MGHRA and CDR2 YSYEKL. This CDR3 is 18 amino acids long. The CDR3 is CASSLGLAGESSYNEQFF. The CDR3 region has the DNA TGCGCCAGCAGCCTAGGACTAGCGGGGGAGAGCTCCTACAATGAGCAGTTCTTC.

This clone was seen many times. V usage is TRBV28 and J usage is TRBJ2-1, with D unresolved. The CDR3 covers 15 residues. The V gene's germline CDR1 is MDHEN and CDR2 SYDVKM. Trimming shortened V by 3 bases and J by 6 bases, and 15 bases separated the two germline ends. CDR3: CASSFSGQLTNEQFF. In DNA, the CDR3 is TGTGCCAGCAGTTTTTCAGGTCAGTTAACCAATGAGCAGTTCTTC.

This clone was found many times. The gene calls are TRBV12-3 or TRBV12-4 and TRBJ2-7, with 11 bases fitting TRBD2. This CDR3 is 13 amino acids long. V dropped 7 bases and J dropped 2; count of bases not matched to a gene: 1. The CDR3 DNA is TGTGCCAGCATGACTAGCGGGACCTACGAGCAGTACTTC. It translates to CASMTSGTYEQYF.

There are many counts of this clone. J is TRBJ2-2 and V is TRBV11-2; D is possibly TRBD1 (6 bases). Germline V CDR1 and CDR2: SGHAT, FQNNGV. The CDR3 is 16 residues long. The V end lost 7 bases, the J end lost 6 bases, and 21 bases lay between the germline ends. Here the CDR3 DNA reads TGTGCCAGCACCATGCAGGGGTTTAAAGGTTCCGGGGAGCTGTTTTTT. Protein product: CASTMQGFKGSGELFF.

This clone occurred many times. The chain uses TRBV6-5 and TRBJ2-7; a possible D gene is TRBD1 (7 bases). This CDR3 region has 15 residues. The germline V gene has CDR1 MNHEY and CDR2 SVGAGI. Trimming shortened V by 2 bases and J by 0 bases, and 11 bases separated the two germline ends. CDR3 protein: CASSYAGQSSYEQYF. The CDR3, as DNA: TGTGCCAGCAGTTACGCGGGACAGAGCTCCTACGAGCAGTACTTC.

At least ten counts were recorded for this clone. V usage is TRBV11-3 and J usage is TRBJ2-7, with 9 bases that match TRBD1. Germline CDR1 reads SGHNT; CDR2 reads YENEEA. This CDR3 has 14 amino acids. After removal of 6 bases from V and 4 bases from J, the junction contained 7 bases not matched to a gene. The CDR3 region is CASRTGQGSYEQYF. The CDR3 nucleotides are TGTGCCAGCAGGACGGGACAGGGATCTTACGAGCAGTACTTC.

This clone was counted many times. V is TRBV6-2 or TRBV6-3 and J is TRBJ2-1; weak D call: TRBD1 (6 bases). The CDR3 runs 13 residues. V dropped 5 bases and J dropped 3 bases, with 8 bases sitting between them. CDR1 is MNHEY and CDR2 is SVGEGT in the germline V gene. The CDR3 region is CASSRQVYNEQFF. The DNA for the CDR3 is TGTGCCAGCAGTCGACAGGTCTACAATGAGCAGTTCTTC.

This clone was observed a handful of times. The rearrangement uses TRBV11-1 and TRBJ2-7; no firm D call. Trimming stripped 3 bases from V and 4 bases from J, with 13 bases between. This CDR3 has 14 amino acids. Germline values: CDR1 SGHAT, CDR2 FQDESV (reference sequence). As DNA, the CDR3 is TGTGCCAGCAGCTTCAATGGTCGGTCTTACGAGCAGTACTTC. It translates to CASSFNGRSYEQYF.

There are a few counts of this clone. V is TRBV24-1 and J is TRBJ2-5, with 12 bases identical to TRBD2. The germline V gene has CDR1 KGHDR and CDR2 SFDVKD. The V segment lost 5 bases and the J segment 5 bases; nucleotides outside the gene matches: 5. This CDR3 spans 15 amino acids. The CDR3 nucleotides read TGTGCCACCAGTGCCTTCCTAGCGGGAGGGGAGACCCAGTACTTC. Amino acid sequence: CATSAFLAGGETQYF.

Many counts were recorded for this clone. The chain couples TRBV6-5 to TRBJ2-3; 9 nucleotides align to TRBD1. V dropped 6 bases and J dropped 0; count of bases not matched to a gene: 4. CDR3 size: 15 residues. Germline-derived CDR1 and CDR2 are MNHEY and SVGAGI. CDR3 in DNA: TGTGCCAGCAGACTACAGGGGGCGAGCACAGATACGCAGTATTTT. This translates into CASRLQGASTDTQYF.

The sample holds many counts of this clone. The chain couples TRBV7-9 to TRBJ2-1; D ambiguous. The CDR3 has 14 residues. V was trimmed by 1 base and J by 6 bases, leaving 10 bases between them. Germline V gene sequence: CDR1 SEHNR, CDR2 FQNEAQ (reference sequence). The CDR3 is CASSLGRNSNEQFF. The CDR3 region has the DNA TGTGCCAGCAGCTTAGGACGTAACAGCAATGAGCAGTTCTTC.

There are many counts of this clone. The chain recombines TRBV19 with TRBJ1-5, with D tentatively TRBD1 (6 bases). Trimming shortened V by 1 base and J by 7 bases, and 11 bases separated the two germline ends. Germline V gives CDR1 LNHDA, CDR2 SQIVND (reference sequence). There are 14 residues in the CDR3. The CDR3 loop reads CASSIGDIGQPQHF. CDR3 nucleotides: TGTGCCAGTAGTATAGGGGACATAGGCCAGCCCCAGCATTTT.

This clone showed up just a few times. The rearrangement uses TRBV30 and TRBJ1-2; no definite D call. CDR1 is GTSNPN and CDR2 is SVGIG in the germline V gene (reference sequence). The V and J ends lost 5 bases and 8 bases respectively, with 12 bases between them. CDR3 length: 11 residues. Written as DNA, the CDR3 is TGTGCCTGGTCCGCTTGGGCGGGCTACACCTTC. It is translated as CAWSAWAGYTF.

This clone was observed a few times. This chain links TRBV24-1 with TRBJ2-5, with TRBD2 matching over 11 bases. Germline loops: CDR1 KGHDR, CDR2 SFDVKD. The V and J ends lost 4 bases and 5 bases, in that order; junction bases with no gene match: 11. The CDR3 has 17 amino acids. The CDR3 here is CATSDPGIAGGRETQYF. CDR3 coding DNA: TGTGCCACCAGTGACCCCGGGATAGCGGGAGGGCGGGAGACCCAGTACTTC.

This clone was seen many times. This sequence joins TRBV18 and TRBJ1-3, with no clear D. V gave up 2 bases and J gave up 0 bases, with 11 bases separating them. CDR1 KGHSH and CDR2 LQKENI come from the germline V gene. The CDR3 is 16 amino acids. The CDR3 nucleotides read TGTGCCAGCTCACCAGCGGGAGCGAACTCTGGAAACACCATATATTTT. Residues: CASSPAGANSGNTIYF. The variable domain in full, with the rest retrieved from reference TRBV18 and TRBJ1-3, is NAGVMQNPRHLVRRRGQEARLRCSPMKGHSHVYWYRQLPEEGLKFMVYLQKENIIDESGMPKERFSAEFPKEGPSILRIQQVVRGDSAAYFCASSPAGANSGNTIYFGEGSWLTVV.

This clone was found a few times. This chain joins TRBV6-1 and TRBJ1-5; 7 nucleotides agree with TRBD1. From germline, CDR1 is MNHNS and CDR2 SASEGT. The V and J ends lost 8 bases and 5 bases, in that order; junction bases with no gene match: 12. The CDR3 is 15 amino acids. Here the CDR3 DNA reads TGTGCCAGCGAAACCCTTGACAGGGTAGATCAGCCCCAGCATTTT. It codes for CASETLDRVDQPQHF.

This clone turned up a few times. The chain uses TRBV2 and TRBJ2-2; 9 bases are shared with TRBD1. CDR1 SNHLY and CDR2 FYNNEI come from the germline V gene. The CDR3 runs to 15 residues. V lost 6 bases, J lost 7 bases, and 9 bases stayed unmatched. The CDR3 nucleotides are TGTGCCAGCAGCCCCTTTACAGGGGGCGGCGGGGAGCTGTTTTTT. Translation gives CASSPFTGGGGELFF.

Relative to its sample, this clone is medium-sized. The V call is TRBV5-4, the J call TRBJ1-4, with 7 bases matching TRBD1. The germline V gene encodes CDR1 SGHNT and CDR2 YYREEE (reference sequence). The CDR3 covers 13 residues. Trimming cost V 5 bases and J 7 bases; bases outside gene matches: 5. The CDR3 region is CASSIQGGEKLFF. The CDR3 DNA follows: TGTGCCAGCAGTATCCAGGGGGGTGAAAAACTGTTTTTT.